What follows are 14 T cell receptor beta chains derived from one specimen sequenced in a study of blood T cell repertoires in COVID-19. Method: immunoSEQ multiplex PCR; TCRdb's copy keeps in-frame clones and lacks some. The sample has roughly 150,000 clones, about 80% seen once; the top ten hold 7.3%. Sequenced sample: PBMCs or T cells enriched from blood (not recorded which). Every receptor here comes from a man in his fifties or sixties who had recovered from COVID-19.

This rearrangement joins TRBV9 to TRBJ2-1, with D possibly TRBD1 on 5 matching bases. The CDR3 has 11 amino acids. Per germline, CDR1 SGDLS and CDR2 YYNGEE. Trimming removed 5 bases from V and 9 bases from J, with 9 bases in between. As DNA, the CDR3 is TGTGCCAGCAGAGGTAGGGGTGAGCAGTTCTTC. It encodes CASRGRGEQFF.

V is TRBV6-5 and J is TRBJ1-4, with 9 bases matching TRBD1. With V trimmed by 4 bases and J by 8 bases, 5 bases remained unmatched. CDR1 and CDR2 (germline): MNHEY, SVGAGI. The CDR3 is made up of 14 amino acids. CDR3 nucleotides: TGTGCCAGCAGTTCCGGGACAGGGAACGAAAAACTGTTTTTT. Its protein is CASSSGTGNEKLFF.

The CDR3 nucleotides are TGTGCCAGCAGCTTAGAGTTCAACGAGCAGTACTTC. Encoded protein: CASSLEFNEQYF. This chain joins TRBV7-3 and TRBJ2-7, with D uncertain. CDR1 is SGHTA, CDR2 FQGTGA, per germline. V lost 2 bases and J 5 bases, leaving 7 bases between the germline ends. The CDR3 extends over 12 amino acids. The whole variable domain, remainder taken from reference TRBV7-3 and TRBJ2-7, is GAGVSQTPSNKVTEKGKYVELRCDPISGHTALYWYRQSLGQGPEFLIYFQGTGAADDSGLPNDRFFAVRPEGSVSTLKIQRTERGDSAVYLCASSLEFNEQYFGPGTRLTVT.

CDR3 residues: CASSLAASTNTGELFF. The CDR3 bases are TGTGCCAGCAGCTTAGCGGCTAGCACGAACACCGGGGAGCTGTTTTTT. The gene calls are TRBV7-3 and TRBJ2-2; D is perhaps TRBD2 (5 bases). In germline, CDR1 is SGHTA, CDR2 FQGTGA. The CDR3 is 16 residues long. V was clipped by 2 bases and J by 0 bases, with 10 bases between them. Supplemented by reference TRBV7-3 and TRBJ2-2, the full variable domain reads GAGVSQTPSNKVTEKGKYVELRCDPISGHTALYWYRQSLGQGPEFLIYFQGTGAADDSGLPNDRFFAVRPEGSVSTLKIQRTERGDSAVYLCASSLAASTNTGELFFGEGSRLTVL.

The genes are TRBV19 and TRBJ2-2; the match to TRBD1 covers 10 bases. The CDR3 is 14 amino acids. Germline assignment: CDR1 LNHDA and CDR2 SQIVND (reference sequence). With 4 bases clipped from V and 5 bases from J, the junction kept 1 base outside the gene matches. This CDR3 reads CASSKDRGTGELFF. CDR3 DNA sequence: TGTGCCAGTAGTAAGGACAGGGGGACCGGGGAGCTGTTTTTT.

Only a few counts were recorded for this clone. This sequence joins TRBV5-1 and TRBJ2-7; D might be TRBD2 (5 bases). The CDR3 covers 17 residues. Germline lookup yields CDR1 SGHRS and CDR2 YFSETQ. The ends were cut back, 0 bases at V and 3 bases at J, with 19 bases in the middle. The CDR3 DNA follows: TGCGCCAGCAGCTTGGAAGGCGCGGGTAACTGGATCTACGAGCAGTACTTC. Translation: CASSLEGAGNWIYEQYF.

This rearrangement joins TRBV7-2 to TRBJ1-2; D gene unclear. This CDR3 is built from 14 residues. Germline CDR1 reads SGHTA; CDR2 reads FQGNSA. The V gene lost 2 bases and the J gene lost 2 bases, with 9 bases spanning the gap. The CDR3 nucleotides are TGTGCCAGCAGCTTATCTGCGAGCAACTATGGCTACACCTTC. This gives the protein CASSLSASNYGYTF.

The chain is built from TRBV2 and TRBJ2-5, with D possibly TRBD1 on 6 matching bases. Germline-derived CDR1 and CDR2 are SNHLY and FYNNEI. V lost 5 bases and J 1 base, leaving 11 bases between the germline ends. This CDR3 comprises 14 residues. CDR3 region: CASSTQGFQETQYF. Written as DNA, the CDR3 is TGTGCCAGCAGTACCCAGGGGTTCCAAGAGACCCAGTACTTC.

The chain links TRBV7-7 to TRBJ1-6; D not certain. CDR3 length: 17 amino acids. V lost 3 bases and J lost 0, with 12 bases in between. Germline V gene data show CDR1 as SSHAT and CDR2 as FNYEAQ (reference sequence). CDR3 loop: CASSFDTTSSYNSPLHF. The CDR3 coding sequence is TGTGCCAGCAGCTTTGACACCACGAGCTCCTATAATTCACCCCTCCACTTT.

The chain employs TRBV24-1 and TRBJ2-1; 12 nucleotides match TRBD1. The CDR3 totals 16 residues. V lost 7 bases to trimming and J lost 2 bases; unmatched junction nucleotides: 5. Germline CDR1 is KGHDR and CDR2 is SFDVKD. CDR3 sequence reads: CATSEGQGATYNEQFF. The CDR3 region has the DNA TGTGCCACCAGCGAGGGACAGGGGGCTACCTACAATGAGCAGTTCTTC.

The J gene is TRBJ2-5, the V gene TRBV12-5; TRBD1 matches 7 bases. CDR1 is LGHNT, CDR2 FRNRAP, per germline. This CDR3 spans 14 amino acids. Trimming at V came to 5 bases and at J to 5 bases, leaving 8 bases not matched to a gene. CDR3 nucleotide sequence: TGTGCTAGTGGTCCTGAAAACAGGGGTGAGACCCAGTACTTC. It is translated as CASGPENRGETQYF.

V gene TRBV4-1 combines with J gene TRBJ1-1, with 10 bases lining up with TRBD1. The CDR3 runs to 15 residues. Per the germline V gene, CDR1 is MGHRA and CDR2 is YSYEKL. V lost 0 bases to trimming and J lost 6 bases; unmatched junction nucleotides: 4. The CDR3 nucleotides are TGCGCCAGCAGCCAAGATCGGACAGGGGGGGCTGAAGCTTTCTTT. Its protein is CASSQDRTGGAEAFF.

The CDR3 protein is CASSFGQGDTEAFF. The DNA for the CDR3 is TGTGCCAGCAGCTTTGGACAGGGGGACACTGAAGCTTTCTTT. This chain uses TRBV5-4 with TRBJ1-1; 10 bases map to TRBD1. V was clipped by 2 bases and J by 3 bases; unmatched bases: 1. CDR1 and CDR2 from the germline V gene are SGHNT and YYREEE (reference sequence). The CDR3 runs 14 residues.

The J gene is TRBJ2-2, the V gene TRBV19, with a tentative D call TRBD1 (6 bases). The CDR3 consists of 15 residues. Germline V CDR1 and CDR2: LNHDA, SQIVND (reference sequence). V lost 6 bases, J lost 1 base, and 12 bases lay in between. The CDR3 bases are TGTGCCAGTAGCATACAGGGTTTGAACACCGGGGAGCTGTTTTTT. Its protein is CASSIQGLNTGELFF.